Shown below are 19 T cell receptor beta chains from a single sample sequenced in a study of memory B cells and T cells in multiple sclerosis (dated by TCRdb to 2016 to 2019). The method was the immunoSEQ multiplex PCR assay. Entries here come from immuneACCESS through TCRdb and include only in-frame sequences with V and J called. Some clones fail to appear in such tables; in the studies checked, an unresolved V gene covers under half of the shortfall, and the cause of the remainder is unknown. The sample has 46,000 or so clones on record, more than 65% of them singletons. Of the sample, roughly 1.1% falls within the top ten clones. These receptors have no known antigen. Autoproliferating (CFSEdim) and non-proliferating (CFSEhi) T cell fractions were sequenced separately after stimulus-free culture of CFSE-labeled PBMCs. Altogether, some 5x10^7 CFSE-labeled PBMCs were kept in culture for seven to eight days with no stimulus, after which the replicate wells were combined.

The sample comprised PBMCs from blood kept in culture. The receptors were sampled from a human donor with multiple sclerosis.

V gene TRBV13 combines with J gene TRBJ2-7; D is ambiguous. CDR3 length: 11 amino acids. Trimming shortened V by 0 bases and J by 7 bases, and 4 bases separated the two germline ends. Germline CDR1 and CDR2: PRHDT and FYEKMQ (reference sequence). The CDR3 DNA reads TGTGCCAGCAGCTTAGGGTCGGAGCAGTACTTC. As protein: CASSLGSEQYF.

CDR3 sequence: CASSNPPGGPLETQYF. CDR3 coding DNA: TGTGCCAGCAGCAACCCCCCAGGGGGCCCCCTGGAGACCCAGTACTTC. The chain recombines TRBV25-1 with TRBJ2-5; 8 bases fit TRBD1. Germline assignment: CDR1 MGHDK and CDR2 SYGVNS. This CDR3 is 16 amino acids long. J lost 5 bases, V lost 6 bases, and 14 bases had no gene match.

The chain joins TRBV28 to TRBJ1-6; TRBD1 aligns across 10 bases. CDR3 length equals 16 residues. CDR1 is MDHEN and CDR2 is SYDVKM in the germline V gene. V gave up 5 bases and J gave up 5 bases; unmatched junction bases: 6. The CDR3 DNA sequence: TGTGCCAGCAGTCCTACGGGACAGGGGAATAATTCACCCCTCCACTTT. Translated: CASSPTGQGNNSPLHF.

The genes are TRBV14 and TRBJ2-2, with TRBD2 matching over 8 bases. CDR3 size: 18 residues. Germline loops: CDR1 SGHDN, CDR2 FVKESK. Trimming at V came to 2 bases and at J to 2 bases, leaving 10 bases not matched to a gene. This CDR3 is CASSQHLGGGPNTGELFF. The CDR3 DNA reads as TGTGCCAGCAGCCAACACCTCGGCGGGGGGCCAAACACCGGGGAGCTGTTTTTT.

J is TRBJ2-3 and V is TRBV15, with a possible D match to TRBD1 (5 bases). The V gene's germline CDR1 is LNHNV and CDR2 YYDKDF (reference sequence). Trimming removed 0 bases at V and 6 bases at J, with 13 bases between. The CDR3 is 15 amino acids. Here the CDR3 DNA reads TGTGCCACCAGCAGAGATAAGGGGTACGCTGATACGCAGTATTTT. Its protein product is CATSRDKGYADTQYF.

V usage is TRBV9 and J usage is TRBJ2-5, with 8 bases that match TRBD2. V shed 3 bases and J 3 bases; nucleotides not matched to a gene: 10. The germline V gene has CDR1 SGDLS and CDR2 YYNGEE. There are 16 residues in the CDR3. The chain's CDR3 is CASSGGRTVGKETQYF. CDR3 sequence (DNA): TGTGCCAGCAGCGGCGGGAGGACAGTCGGGAAAGAGACCCAGTACTTC.

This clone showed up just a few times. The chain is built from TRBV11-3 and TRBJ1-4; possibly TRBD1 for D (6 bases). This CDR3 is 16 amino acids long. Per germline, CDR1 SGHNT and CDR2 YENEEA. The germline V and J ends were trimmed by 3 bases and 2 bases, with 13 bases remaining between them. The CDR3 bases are TGTGCCAGCAGCTTTATTCGGGGGCGGACTAATGAAAAACTGTTTTTT. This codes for CASSFIRGRTNEKLFF.

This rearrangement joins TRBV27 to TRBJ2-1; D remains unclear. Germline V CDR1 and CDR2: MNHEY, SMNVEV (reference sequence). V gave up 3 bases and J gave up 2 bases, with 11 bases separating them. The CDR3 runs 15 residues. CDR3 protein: CASSLIPPAYNEQFF. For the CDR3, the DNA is TGTGCCAGCAGTTTGATCCCCCCGGCCTACAATGAGCAGTTCTTC.

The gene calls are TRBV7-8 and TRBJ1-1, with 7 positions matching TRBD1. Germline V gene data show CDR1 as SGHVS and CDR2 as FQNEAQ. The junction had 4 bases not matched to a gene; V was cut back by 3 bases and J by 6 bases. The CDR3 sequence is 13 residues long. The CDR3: CASSFDRDAEAFF. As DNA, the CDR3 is TGTGCCAGCAGCTTTGACAGGGACGCTGAAGCTTTCTTT.

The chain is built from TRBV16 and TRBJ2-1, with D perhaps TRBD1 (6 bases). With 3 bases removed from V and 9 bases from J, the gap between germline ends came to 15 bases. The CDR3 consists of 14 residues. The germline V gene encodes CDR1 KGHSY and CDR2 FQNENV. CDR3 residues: CASSHTTGPGEQFF. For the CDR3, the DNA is TGTGCCAGCAGCCACACCACAGGGCCGGGTGAGCAGTTCTTC.

CDR3 protein: CASSVVSDPSYEQYF. For the CDR3, the DNA is TGTGCCAGCAGCGTAGTGTCAGACCCATCCTACGAGCAGTACTTC. The gene calls are TRBV9 and TRBJ2-5; D is unresolved. The closer fit of TRBJ2-7 to the DNA end suggests the J call may be wrong. The CDR3 has 15 residues. Germline loops: CDR1 SGDLS, CDR2 YYNGEE.

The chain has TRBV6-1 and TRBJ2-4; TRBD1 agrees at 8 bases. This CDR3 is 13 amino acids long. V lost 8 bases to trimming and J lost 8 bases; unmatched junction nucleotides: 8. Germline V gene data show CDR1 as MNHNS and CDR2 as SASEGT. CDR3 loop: CASARQGRYIQYF. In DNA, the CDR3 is TGTGCCAGCGCAAGACAGGGGAGGTACATTCAGTACTTC.

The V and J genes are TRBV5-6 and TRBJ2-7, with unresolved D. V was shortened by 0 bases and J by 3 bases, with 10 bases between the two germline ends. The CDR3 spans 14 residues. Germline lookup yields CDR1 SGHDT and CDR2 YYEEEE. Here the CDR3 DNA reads TGTGCCAGCAGCTTGGTGGGCAGACGCTACGAGCAGTACTTC. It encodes CASSLVGRRYEQYF.

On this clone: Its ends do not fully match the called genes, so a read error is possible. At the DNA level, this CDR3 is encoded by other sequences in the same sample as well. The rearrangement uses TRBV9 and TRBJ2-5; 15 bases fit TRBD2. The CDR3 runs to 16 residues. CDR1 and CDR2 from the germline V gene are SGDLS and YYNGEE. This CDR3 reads CASSPGLAGGGETQYF. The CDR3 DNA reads TGTGCCAGCAGCCCGGGACTAGCGGGGGGTGGAGAGACTCAGTACTTC.

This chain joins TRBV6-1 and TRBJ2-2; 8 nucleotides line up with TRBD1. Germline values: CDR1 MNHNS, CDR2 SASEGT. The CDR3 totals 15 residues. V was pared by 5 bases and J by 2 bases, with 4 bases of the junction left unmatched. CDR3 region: CASSQGTGNTGELFF. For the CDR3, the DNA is TGTGCCAGCAGTCAGGGGACAGGTAACACCGGGGAGCTGTTTTTT.

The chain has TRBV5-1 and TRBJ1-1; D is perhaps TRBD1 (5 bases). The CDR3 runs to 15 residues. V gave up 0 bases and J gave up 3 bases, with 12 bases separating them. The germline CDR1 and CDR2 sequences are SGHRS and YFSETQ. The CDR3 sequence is CASSLAPGGDTEAFF. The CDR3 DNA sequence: TGCGCCAGCAGCTTGGCTCCCGGGGGGGACACTGAAGCTTTCTTT.

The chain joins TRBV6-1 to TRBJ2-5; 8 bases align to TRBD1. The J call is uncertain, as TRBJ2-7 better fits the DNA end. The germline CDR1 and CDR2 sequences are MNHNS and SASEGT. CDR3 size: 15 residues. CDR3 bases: TGTGCCAGCAGTGCCTCCGGGACAGGATCCTACGAGCAGTACTTC. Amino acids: CASSASGTGSYEQYF.

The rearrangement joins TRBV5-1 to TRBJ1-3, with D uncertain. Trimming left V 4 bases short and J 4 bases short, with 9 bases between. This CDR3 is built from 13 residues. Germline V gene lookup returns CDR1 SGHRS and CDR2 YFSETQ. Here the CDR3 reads CASSHDGGNTIYF. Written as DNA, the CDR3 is TGCGCCAGCAGCCATGACGGAGGAAACACCATATATTTT.

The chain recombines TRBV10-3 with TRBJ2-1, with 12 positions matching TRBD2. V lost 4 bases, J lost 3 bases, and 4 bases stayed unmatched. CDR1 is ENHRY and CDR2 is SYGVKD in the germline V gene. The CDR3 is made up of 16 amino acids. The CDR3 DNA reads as TGTGCCATCAGTGCGCTAGCGGGGGGGGGCTACAATGAGCAGTTCTTC. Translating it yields CAISALAGGGYNEQFF.